The rows below give T cell receptor beta chains drawn from one sample of a study of blood T cell repertoires in COVID-19. Sequencing used immunoSEQ multiplex PCR; TCRdb keeps in-frame clones, though not all of them. The data contain over 200,000 clones, around 85% of them singletons. The sequenced material came from peripheral blood. Receptor source: a man aged 40-49 years with acute or convalescent COVID-19. CDR3s include the opening cysteine and the closing phenylalanine or tryptophan. The order of the fields is V gene, clone size, J gene, D gene, CDR3 DNA, CDR3 protein. The D gene is left open where the match is weak. Only part of the rows carry a size: once, few, many, or a class if the clone is expanded.

>TRBV2|NA|TRBJ2-3|TRBD1
TGTGCCAGCAGTGACAGACAGGGGGTAGATACGCAGTATTTT
CASSDRQGVDTQYF
>TRBV7-2|NA|TRBJ2-7|NA
TGTGCCAGCAGCTCCTTCTCGTACTACGAGCAGTACTTC
CASSSFSYYEQYF
>TRBV6-4|NA|TRBJ2-2|TRBD2
TGTGCCAGCAGTGACAGCGGGAGTTCGGGGGAGCTGTTTTTT
CASSDSGSSGELFF
>TRBV25-1|once|TRBJ1-5|NA
TGTGCCAGCAGTTTAAATAGCAATCAGCCCCAGCATTTT
CASSLNSNQPQHF
>TRBV27|once|TRBJ1-1|TRBD1
TGTGCCAGCAGCCTCCTCAGGGGGTCGAGGACTGAAGCTTTCTTT
CASSLLRGSRTEAFF
>TRBV6-2/TRBV6-3|NA|TRBJ2-7|TRBD2
TGTGCCAGCAGCAACGGGGGGGTAAACCCCTACGAGCAGTACTTC
CASSNGGVNPYEQYF
>TRBV12-3/TRBV12-4|NA|TRBJ2-1|TRBD2
TGTGCCAGCAGTAGCGGGAACAATGAGCAGTTCTTC
CASSSGNNEQFF
>TRBV10-3|few|TRBJ1-4|NA
TGTGCCACCGGGGGGGCTGATGAAAAACTGTTTTTT
CATGGADEKLFF
>TRBV12-3/TRBV12-4|NA|TRBJ2-7|NA
TGTGCCAGCAGTCAGGGTAATTACGAGCAGTACTTC
CASSQGNYEQYF
>TRBV30|once|TRBJ1-2|TRBD1
TGTGCCCTATTATCAACAACAGGGGGGCTGGATGGCTACACCTTC
CALLSTTGGLDGYTF
>TRBV5-4|NA|TRBJ2-3|TRBD2
TGTGCCAGCAGCCCAACCGGGACTACTCGGGATACGCAGTATTTT
CASSPTGTTRDTQYF
>TRBV27|NA|TRBJ2-7|TRBD1
TGTGCCAGCAGTTCTCCGGGACAGGGCGCCGTCTCCTACGAGCAGTACTTC
CASSSPGQGAVSYEQYF
>TRBV2|NA|TRBJ1-3|NA
TGTGCCAGCAGTGAAGACCGAGCAGACTCAGGAAACACCATATATTTT
CASSEDRADSGNTIYF
>TRBV28|NA|TRBJ2-6|TRBD2
TGTGCCAGCAGTTTATGGACTAGCGGGGGGGTAGTCCTGACTTTC
CASSLWTSGGVVLTF
>TRBV5-1|once|TRBJ2-3|NA
TGCGCCAGCAGCTTTGGACAGAACACAGATACGCAGTATTTT
CASSFGQNTDTQYF
>TRBV7-2|NA|TRBJ2-7|NA
TGTGCCAGCAGCTTAGGGTGGGGGCTAGCCCACGAGCAGTACTTC
CASSLGWGLAHEQYF
>TRBV5-1|NA|TRBJ1-3|NA
TGCGCCAGCAGCTCCGGGGGGGGATCAGGAAACACCATATATTTT
CASSSGGGSGNTIYF
>TRBV5-1|once|TRBJ1-2|NA
TGCGCCATCCTTCTGGCCTCTAACTATGGCTACACCTTC
CAILLASNYGYTF
>TRBV28|NA|TRBJ2-1|NA
TGTGCCAGCCGCCTTAGGGGGGGCGGCACACACAATGAGCAGTTCTTC
CASRLRGGGTHNEQFF
>TRBV5-1|few|TRBJ2-3|TRBD2
TGCGCCAGCAGCTTGGCCGGCCTAGCGGGAGGGAGTACGCAGTATTTT
CASSLAGLAGGSTQYF
>TRBV2|few|TRBJ1-2|NA
TGTGCCAGCAGCCAGGGGGGCTACACCTTC
CASSQGGYTF
>TRBV19|NA|TRBJ2-1|NA
TGTGCCAGTAGTCCCGGAGCGCCCAATGAGCAGTTCTTC
CASSPGAPNEQFF
>TRBV9|NA|TRBJ2-7|TRBD2
TGTGCCAGCAGCGAAGGGGGGGCTAGCGGGAATCCCTACGAGCAGTACTTC
CASSEGGASGNPYEQYF
>TRBV5-3|NA|TRBJ1-2|NA
TGTGCCAGAAGCTCAAGACAGATACCGTATGGCTACACCTTC
CARSSRQIPYGYTF
>TRBV6-5|NA|TRBJ1-2|NA
TGTGCCAGCAGTTACTATCAGGGAAGGGACTATGGCTACACCTTC
CASSYYQGRDYGYTF
>TRBV19|few|TRBJ2-1|NA
TGTGCCAGTAGTATAGGGACAAGTTACAATGAGCAGTTCTTC
CASSIGTSYNEQFF
>TRBV18|once|TRBJ2-5|NA
TGTGCCAGCTCACCTTTACAGGGACAAGAGACCCAGTACTTC
CASSPLQGQETQYF
>TRBV28|NA|TRBJ2-3|NA
TGTGCCAGCAGAGATGCAGGGGCAGATACGCAGTATTTT
CASRDAGADTQYF
>TRBV18|NA|TRBJ1-1|NA
TGTGCCAGCTCACCACCGACAGGCCACACTGAAGCTTTCTTT
CASSPPTGHTEAFF
>TRBV5-5|NA|TRBJ2-7|NA
TGTGCCAGCAGCCCGGACAGTCACCACGAGCAGTACTTC
CASSPDSHHEQYF
>TRBV19|NA|TRBJ1-5|NA
TGTGCCAGTAGTATGCGGGGTCGGAATCAGCCCCAGCATTTT
CASSMRGRNQPQHF
>TRBV28|NA|TRBJ2-5|TRBD2
TGTGCCAGCAGTTTAGGCGGGGGGTCGATAGAGACCCAGTACTTC
CASSLGGGSIETQYF
>TRBV7-9|NA|TRBJ1-1|NA
TGTGCCAGCAGCTTACAACTGAGCACTGAAGCTTTCTTT
CASSLQLSTEAFF
>TRBV19|NA|TRBJ2-3|NA
TGTGCCAGTAGGTTCAGGGGACGGGGCACAGATACGCAGTATTTT
CASRFRGRGTDTQYF
>TRBV12-3/TRBV12-4|NA|TRBJ2-7|NA
TGTGCCAGCACCACGGACGGGAACGAGCAGTACTTC
CASTTDGNEQYF
>TRBV4-3|NA|TRBJ1-4|NA
TGCGCCAGCAGCTCCGGGATGGACCTGAATGAAAAACTGTTTTTT
CASSSGMDLNEKLFF
>TRBV5-1|NA|TRBJ2-7|NA
TGCGCCAGCAGCCCCGGACAGCGTTGGGAGCAGTACTTC
CASSPGQRWEQYF
>TRBV7-2|NA|TRBJ2-2|NA
TGTGCCAGCAGCTTATACAGGAGTAGCACCGGGGAGCTGTTTTTT
CASSLYRSSTGELFF
>TRBV27|NA|TRBJ2-1|TRBD2
TGTGCCAGCAGTTCCCTAGCGGGCGAGCAGTTCTTC
CASSSLAGEQFF
>TRBV6-5|NA|TRBJ2-7|NA
TGTGCCAGCAGTTACTCCGGGGGGCACGGGGAGCAGTACTTC
CASSYSGGHGEQYF
>TRBV25-1|NA|TRBJ2-1|TRBD1
TGTGCCAGCAGTGCCCCGACAGGGCCCTACAATGAGCAGTTCTTC
CASSAPTGPYNEQFF
>TRBV29-1|NA|TRBJ1-2|NA
TGCAGCGTTGGGGCGCAGAACTATGGCTACACCTTC
CSVGAQNYGYTF
>TRBV10-1|NA|TRBJ1-1|TRBD1
TGCGCCAGCAAAACGGACAGGGGTGACACTGAAGCTTTCTTT
CASKTDRGDTEAFF
>TRBV11-2|NA|TRBJ2-7|TRBD2
TGTGCCAGCCCGGGGGGGTTACCCTACGAGCAGTACTTC
CASPGGLPYEQYF
>TRBV29-1|NA|TRBJ1-5|TRBD1
TGCAGCGTCGGGACAGAGTTCAATCAGCCCCAGCATTTT
CSVGTEFNQPQHF
>TRBV27|once|TRBJ2-7|TRBD1
TGTGCCAGCGCCGAGCGCGGACAGGGCATAAGCTCCTACGAGCAGTACTTC
CASAERGQGISSYEQYF
>TRBV25-1|NA|TRBJ1-2|NA
TGTGCCAGCAGTGGCGACAGGACTAACTATGGCTACACCTTC
CASSGDRTNYGYTF
>TRBV7-2|NA|TRBJ2-3|TRBD2
TGTGCCAGCAGCTCTTGGGGGGGAGGGAGCGCAGATACGCAGTATTTT
CASSSWGGGSADTQYF
>TRBV2|NA|TRBJ1-2|TRBD1
TGTGCCAGCACCCGACAGGGGGCTAACTATGGCTACACCTTC
CASTRQGANYGYTF
>TRBV3-1/TRBV3-2|NA|TRBJ2-4|NA
TGTGCCAGCAGCCAAGATCTTGGAACAGGGATGACGGACATTCAGTACTTC
CASSQDLGTGMTDIQYF
>TRBV2|NA|TRBJ2-1|TRBD2
TGTGCCAGCAGGCCGGGACTAGCGGGAGGGGAGCAGTTCTTC
CASRPGLAGGEQFF
>TRBV11-2|NA|TRBJ2-2|TRBD2
TGTGCCAGCAGCCAAGTAGCGGGGGGCGGAGAGGTTTACACCGGGGAGCTGTTTTTT
CASSQVAGGGEVYTGELFF
>TRBV5-4|NA|TRBJ2-7|TRBD2
TGTGCCAGCAGCTCGGGAACTAGCGGGCCAAGCCCCTTTTACGAGCAGTACTTC
CASSSGTSGPSPFYEQYF
>TRBV29-1|NA|TRBJ2-7|TRBD2
TGCAGCGTTGAAGCCATCGGCGGGGGGGCCAGGGAGCAGTACTTC
CSVEAIGGGAREQYF
>TRBV28|NA|TRBJ2-7|NA
TGTGCCAGCAGTTCCGGGGAATCAGTGTCCTACGAGCAGTACTTC
CASSSGESVSYEQYF